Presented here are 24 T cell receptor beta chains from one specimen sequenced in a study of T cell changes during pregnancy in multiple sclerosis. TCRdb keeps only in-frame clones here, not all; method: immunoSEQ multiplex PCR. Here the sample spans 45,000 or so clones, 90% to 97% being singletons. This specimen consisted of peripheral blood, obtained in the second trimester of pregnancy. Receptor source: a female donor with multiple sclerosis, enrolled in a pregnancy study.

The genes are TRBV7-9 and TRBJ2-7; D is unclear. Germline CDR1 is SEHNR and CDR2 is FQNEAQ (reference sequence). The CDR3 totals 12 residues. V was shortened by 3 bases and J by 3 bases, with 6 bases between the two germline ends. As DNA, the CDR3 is TGTGCCAGCAGCTTCTCTCGCTACGAGCAGTACTTC. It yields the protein CASSFSRYEQYF.

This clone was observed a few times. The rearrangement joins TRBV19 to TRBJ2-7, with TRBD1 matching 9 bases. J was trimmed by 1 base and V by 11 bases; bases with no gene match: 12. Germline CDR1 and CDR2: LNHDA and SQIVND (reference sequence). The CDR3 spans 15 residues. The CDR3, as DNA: TGTGCCCGAAAGAGGGGACAGGGAAGGTCCTACGAGCAGTACTTC. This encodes CARKRGQGRSYEQYF.

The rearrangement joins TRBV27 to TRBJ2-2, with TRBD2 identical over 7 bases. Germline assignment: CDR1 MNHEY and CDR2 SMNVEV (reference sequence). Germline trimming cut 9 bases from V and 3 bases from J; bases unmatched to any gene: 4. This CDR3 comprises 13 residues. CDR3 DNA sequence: TGTGCCAGGGGGAGGGAAGACACCGGGGAGCTGTTTTTT. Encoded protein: CARGREDTGELFF.

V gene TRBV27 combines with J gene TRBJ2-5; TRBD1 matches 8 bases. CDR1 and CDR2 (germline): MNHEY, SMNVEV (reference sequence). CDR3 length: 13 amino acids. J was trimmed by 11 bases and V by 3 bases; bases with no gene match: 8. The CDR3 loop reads CASSLKGQARQYF. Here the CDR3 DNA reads TGTGCCAGCAGTTTGAAGGGACAGGCGCGACAGTACTTC.

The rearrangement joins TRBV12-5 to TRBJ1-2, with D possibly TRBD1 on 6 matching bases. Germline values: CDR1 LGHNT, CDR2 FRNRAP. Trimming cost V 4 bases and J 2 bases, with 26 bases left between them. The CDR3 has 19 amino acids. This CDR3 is CASGSPDGGAWEGNYGYTF. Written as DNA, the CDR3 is TGTGCTAGTGGTTCCCCTGATGGGGGGGCGTGGGAAGGGAACTATGGCTACACCTTC.

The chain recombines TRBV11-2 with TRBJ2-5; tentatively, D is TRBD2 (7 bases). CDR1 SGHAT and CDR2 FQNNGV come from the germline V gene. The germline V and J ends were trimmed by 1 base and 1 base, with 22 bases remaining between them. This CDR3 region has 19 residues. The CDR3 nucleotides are TGTGCCAGCAGCTTAGCCCCCCCTTTGGTGGGGGGGCCCCAAGAGACCCAGTACTTC. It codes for CASSLAPPLVGGPQETQYF. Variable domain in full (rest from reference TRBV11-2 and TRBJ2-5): EAGVAQSPRYKIIEKRQSVAFWCNPISGHATLYWYQQILGQGPKLLIQFQNNGVVDDSQLPKDRFSAERLKGVDSTLKIQPAKLEDSAVYLCASSLAPPLVGGPQETQYFGPGTRLLVL.

CDR3 loop: CSVAIASGGDSQYF. CDR3 coding DNA: TGCAGCGTCGCCATTGCCTCAGGAGGGGATTCCCAGTATTTT. The chain has TRBV29-1 and TRBJ2-3; a possible D gene is TRBD2 (6 bases). Germline values: CDR1 SQVTM, CDR2 ANQGSEA. Trimming shortened V by 6 bases and J by 12 bases, and 25 bases separated the two germline ends. CDR3 size: 14 residues.

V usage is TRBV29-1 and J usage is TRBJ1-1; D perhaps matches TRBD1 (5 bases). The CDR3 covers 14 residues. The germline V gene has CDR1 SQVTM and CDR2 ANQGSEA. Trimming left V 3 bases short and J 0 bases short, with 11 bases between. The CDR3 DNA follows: TGCAGCGTTGATGTGGCAGGGATGAACACTGAAGCTTTCTTT. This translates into CSVDVAGMNTEAFF.

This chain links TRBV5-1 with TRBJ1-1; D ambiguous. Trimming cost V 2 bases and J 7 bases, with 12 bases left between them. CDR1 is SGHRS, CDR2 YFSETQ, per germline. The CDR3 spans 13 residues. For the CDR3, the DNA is TGCGCCAGCAGCTTAGAGGGTCTGGGTGAAGCTTTCTTT. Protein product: CASSLEGLGEAFF.

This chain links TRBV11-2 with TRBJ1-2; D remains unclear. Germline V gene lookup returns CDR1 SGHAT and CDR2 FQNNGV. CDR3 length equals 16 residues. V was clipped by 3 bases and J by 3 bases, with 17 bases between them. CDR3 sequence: CASSFGSPTVDYGYTF. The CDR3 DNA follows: TGTGCCAGCAGCTTCGGTTCTCCCACTGTAGACTATGGCTACACCTTC. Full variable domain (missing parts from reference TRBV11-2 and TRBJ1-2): EAGVAQSPRYKIIEKRQSVAFWCNPISGHATLYWYQQILGQGPKLLIQFQNNGVVDDSQLPKDRFSAERLKGVDSTLKIQPAKLEDSAVYLCASSFGSPTVDYGYTFGSGTRLTVV.

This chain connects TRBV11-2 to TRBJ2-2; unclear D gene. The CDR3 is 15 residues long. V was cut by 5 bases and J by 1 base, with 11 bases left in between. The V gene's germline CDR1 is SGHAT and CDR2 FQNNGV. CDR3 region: CASSNSQKNTGELFF. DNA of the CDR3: TGTGCCAGCAGCAATTCACAGAAGAACACCGGGGAGCTGTTTTTT.

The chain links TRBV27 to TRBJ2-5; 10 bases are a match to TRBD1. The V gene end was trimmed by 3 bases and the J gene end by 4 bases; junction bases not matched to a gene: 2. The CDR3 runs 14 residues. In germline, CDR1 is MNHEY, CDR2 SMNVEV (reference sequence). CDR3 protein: CASSLGTGVETQYF. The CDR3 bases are TGTGCCAGCAGTTTGGGGACAGGGGTAGAGACCCAGTACTTC.

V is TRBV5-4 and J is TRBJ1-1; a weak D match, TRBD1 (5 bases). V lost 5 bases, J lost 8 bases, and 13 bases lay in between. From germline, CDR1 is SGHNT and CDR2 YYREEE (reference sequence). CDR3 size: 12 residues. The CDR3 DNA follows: TGTGCCAGCAGTTCTCCTGGGGCGGAAGCTTTCTTT. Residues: CASSSPGAEAFF.

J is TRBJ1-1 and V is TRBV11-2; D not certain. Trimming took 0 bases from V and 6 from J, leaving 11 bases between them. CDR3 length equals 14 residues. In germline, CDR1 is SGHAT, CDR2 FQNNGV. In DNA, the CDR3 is TGTGCCAGCAGCTTAGATCTGCCTCCGGCTGAAGCTTTCTTT. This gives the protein CASSLDLPPAEAFF.

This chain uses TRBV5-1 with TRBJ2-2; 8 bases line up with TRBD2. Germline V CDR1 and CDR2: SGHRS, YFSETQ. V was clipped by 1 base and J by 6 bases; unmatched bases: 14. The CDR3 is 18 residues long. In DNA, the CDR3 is TGCGCCAGCAGCTTGCAGCGGGGGCTATTAGGGTGGGCCGGGGAGCTGTTTTTT. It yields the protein CASSLQRGLLGWAGELFF.

The CDR3 DNA reads as TGTGCCAGCAGTTACCGTTCGGGATCCTACGAGCAGTACTTC. The encoded protein is CASSYRSGSYEQYF. The chain has TRBV6-5 and TRBJ2-7; TRBD2 is a possible D gene (5 bases). V was pared by 2 bases and J by 1 base, with 9 bases between. CDR1 is MNHEY, CDR2 SVGAGI, per germline. The CDR3 length is 14 residues.

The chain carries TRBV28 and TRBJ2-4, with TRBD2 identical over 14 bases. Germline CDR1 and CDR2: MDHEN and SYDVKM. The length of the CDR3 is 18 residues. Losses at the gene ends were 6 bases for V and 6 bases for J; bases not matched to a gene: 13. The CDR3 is CASRPGLAGGPPLNIQYF. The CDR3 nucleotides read TGTGCCAGCAGACCCGGACTAGCGGGAGGCCCCCCTTTAAACATTCAGTACTTC.

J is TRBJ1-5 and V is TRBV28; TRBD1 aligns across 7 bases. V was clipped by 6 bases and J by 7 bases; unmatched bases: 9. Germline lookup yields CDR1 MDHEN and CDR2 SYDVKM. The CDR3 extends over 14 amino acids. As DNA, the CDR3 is TGTGCCAGCAGAACCCTTCAGGGGGGACAGCCCCAGCATTTT. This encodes CASRTLQGGQPQHF. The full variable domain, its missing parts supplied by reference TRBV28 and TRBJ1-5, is DVKVTQSSRYLVKRTGEKVFLECVQDMDHENMFWYRQDPGLGLRLIYFSYDVKMKEKGDIPEGYSVSREKKERFSLILESASTNQTSMYLCASRTLQGGQPQHFGDGTRLSIL.

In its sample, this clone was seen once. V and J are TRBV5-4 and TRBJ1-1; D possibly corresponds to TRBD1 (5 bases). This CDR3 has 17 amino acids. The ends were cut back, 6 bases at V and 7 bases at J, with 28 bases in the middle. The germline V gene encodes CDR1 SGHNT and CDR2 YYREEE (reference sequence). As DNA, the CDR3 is TGTGCCAGCACCCTCCACAGGAGAACCTCCGATCCCTATGAAGCTTTCTTT. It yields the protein CASTLHRRTSDPYEAFF. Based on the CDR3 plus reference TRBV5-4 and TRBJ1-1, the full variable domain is ETGVTQSPTHLIKTRGQQVTLRCSSQSGHNTVSWYQQALGQGPQFIFQYYREEENGRGNFPPRFSGLQFPNYSSELNVNALELDDSALYLCASTLHRRTSDPYEAFFGQGTRLTVV.

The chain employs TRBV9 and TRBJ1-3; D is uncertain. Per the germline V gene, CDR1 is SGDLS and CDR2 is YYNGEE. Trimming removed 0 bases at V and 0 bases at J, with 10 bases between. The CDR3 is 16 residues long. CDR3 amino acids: CASSVGQASSGNTIYF. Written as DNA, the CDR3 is TGTGCCAGCAGCGTAGGTCAGGCCTCCTCTGGAAACACCATATATTTT.

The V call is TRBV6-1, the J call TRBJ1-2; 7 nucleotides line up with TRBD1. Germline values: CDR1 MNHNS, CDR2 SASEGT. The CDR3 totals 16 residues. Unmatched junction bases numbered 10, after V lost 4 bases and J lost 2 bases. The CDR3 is CASSGVIKGQNYGYTF. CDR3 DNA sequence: TGTGCCAGCAGTGGGGTGATTAAGGGACAGAACTATGGCTACACCTTC.

The CDR3 reads CASSAQGANTEAFF. The CDR3 nucleotides are TGTGCCAGCAGCGCGCAGGGGGCGAACACTGAAGCTTTCTTT. The chain has TRBV7-6 and TRBJ1-1; 8 bases agree with TRBD1. The germline CDR1 and CDR2 sequences are SGHVS and FNYEAQ. Germline trimming cut 5 bases from V and 1 base from J; bases unmatched to any gene: 3. The CDR3 runs to 14 residues.

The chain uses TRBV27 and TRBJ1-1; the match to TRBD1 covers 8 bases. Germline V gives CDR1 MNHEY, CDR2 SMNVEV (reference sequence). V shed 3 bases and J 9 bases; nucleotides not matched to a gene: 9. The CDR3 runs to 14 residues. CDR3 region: CASSFSWDRRKAFF. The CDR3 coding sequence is TGTGCCAGCAGTTTCTCCTGGGACAGGAGGAAAGCTTTCTTT.

CDR3 in amino acids: CASSLTEAGRGGTQYF. DNA of the CDR3: TGTGCCAGCAGCTTAACCGAAGCGGGAAGGGGGGGGACCCAGTACTTC. The chain joins TRBV7-3 to TRBJ2-5, with a tentative D call TRBD2 (7 bases). Germline assignment: CDR1 SGHTA and CDR2 FQGTGA. The germline V and J ends were trimmed by 0 bases and 7 bases, with 18 bases remaining between them. The length of the CDR3 is 16 residues.